These 19 T cell receptor beta chains were sequenced from one sample in a study of low-dose radiotherapy and immunotherapy resistance in tumors. It was with a constant-region primer and a V-primer adapter that TCRs were amplified over roughly 19 PCR cycles. TCRdb called the reads again in MiXCR, with one record for every CDR3 protein. The sample holds fewer than 60,000 distinct CDR3 sequences, 12% seen once. Stated time point: before trial treatment. Here the sequenced sample was PBMCs, taken before treatment. The source is a female donor with ovarian cancer.

This clonotype has ten or more counts. The rearrangement joins TRBV4-2 to TRBJ1-5; TRBD1 might be the D (5 bases). This CDR3 comprises 14 residues. Trimming removed 0 bases from V and 5 bases from J, with 8 bases in between. Germline assignment: CDR1 LGHNA and CDR2 YNFKEQ. The CDR3 region has the DNA TGTGCCAGCAGCCAAGATGTGGGGGATCAGCCCCAGCATTTT. Translating gives CASSQDVGDQPQHF.

This clonotype showed up many times. The gene calls are TRBV24-1 and TRBJ2-1; 10 bases match TRBD2. Germline V gives CDR1 KGHDR, CDR2 SFDVKD. V shed 1 base and J 12 bases; nucleotides not matched to a gene: 8. This CDR3 region has 15 residues. CDR3 bases: TGTGCCACCAGTGATTTTGGACTAGCGGCCGGAGGGCAGTTCTTC. Protein product: CATSDFGLAAGGQFF.

V is TRBV25-1 and J is TRBJ1-1; no clear D. Germline V gene data show CDR1 as MGHDK and CDR2 as SYGVNS. Deletions cut 1 base from V and 4 bases from J, with 7 bases between. The length of the CDR3 is 13 residues. The CDR3: CASSESLVTEAFF. CDR3 nucleotides: TGTGCCAGCAGTGAATCTTTGGTCACTGAAGCTTTCTTT.

This clonotype was observed many times. Germline is not matched at one junction end, which may reflect a read error. The chain employs TRBV5-1 and TRBJ1-1, with TRBD1 matching over 11 bases. The CDR3 covers 14 residues. Germline CDR1 SGHRS, CDR2 YFSETQ. As DNA, the CDR3 is TGTGCCAGCAGTTCGGGACAGGGGGGCACTGAAGCTTTCTTT. As protein: CASSSGQGGTEAFF. The full variable domain, its missing parts supplied by reference TRBV5-1 and TRBJ1-1, is KAGVTQTPRYLIKTRGQQVTLSCSPISGHRSVSWYQQTPGQGLQFLFEYFSETQRNKGNFPGRFSGRQFSNSRSEMNVSTLELGDSALYLCASSSGQGGTEAFFGQGTRLTVV.

This clonotype was detected many times. The chain carries TRBV5-1 and TRBJ2-1, with 11 positions matching TRBD2. This CDR3 is 15 amino acids long. V trimming: 0 bases; J trimming: 10 bases; junction bases outside the gene matches: 6. CDR1 SGHRS and CDR2 YFSETQ come from the germline V gene. CDR3 in DNA: TGCGCCAGCAGCTTGGCTCCGGGACTAGCGGACGAGCAGTTCTTC. Amino acids: CASSLAPGLADEQFF.

At least ten counts were recorded for this clonotype. The chain links TRBV13 to TRBJ2-3; 8 nucleotides agree with TRBD1. V was pared by 4 bases and J by 6 bases, with 0 bases of the junction left unmatched. The length of the CDR3 is 12 residues. CDR1 PRHDT and CDR2 FYEKMQ come from the germline V gene (reference sequence). In nucleotides, the CDR3 is TGTGCCAGCAGCTGGGACAGGGATACGCAGTATTTT. Its protein product is CASSWDRDTQYF. The full variable domain, in which reference TRBV13 and TRBJ2-3 provide the parts outside the CDR3, is AAGVIQSPRHLIKEKRETATLKCYPIPRHDTVYWYQQGPGQDPQFLISFYEKMQSDKGSIPDRFSAQQFSDYHSELNMSSLELGDSALYFCASSWDRDTQYFGPGTRLTVL.

This clonotype was counted at least ten times. The rearrangement joins TRBV6-1 to TRBJ1-6; D gene uncertain. V shed 4 bases and J shed 10 bases, with 8 bases lying between them. Per germline, CDR1 MNHNS and CDR2 SASEGT. CDR3 size: 12 residues. The CDR3 reads CASSASESPLHF. The CDR3, as DNA: TGTGCCAGCAGTGCCTCGGAATCACCCCTCCACTTT.

This clonotype appeared many times. The V call is TRBV6-2 or TRBV6-3, the J call TRBJ2-1; 7 bases are shared with TRBD2. CDR1 is MNHEY and CDR2 is SVGEGT in the germline V gene. CDR3 size: 12 residues. The DNA for the CDR3 is TGTACATCAGGGACTACTTACAATGAGCAGTTCTTC. It translates to CTSGTTYNEQFF.

This clonotype was counted at least ten times. V usage is TRBV28 and J usage is TRBJ1-1; possible D gene TRBD1, 6 bases. Between the trimmed V and J ends, which lost 6 bases and 0 bases, there was a span of 11 bases. The germline V gene has CDR1 MDHEN and CDR2 SYDVKM. CDR3 length equals 14 residues. The CDR3 protein is CASRFGQLNTEAFF. CDR3 DNA sequence: TGTGCCAGCAGATTCGGACAGCTGAACACTGAAGCTTTCTTT. Drawing the rest from reference TRBV28 and TRBJ1-1, the complete variable domain is DVKVTQSSRYLVKRTGEKVFLECVQDMDHENMFWYRQDPGLGLRLIYFSYDVKMKEKGDIPEGYSVSREKKERFSLILESASTNQTSMYLCASRFGQLNTEAFFGQGTRLTVV.

This clonotype was seen many times. This rearrangement joins TRBV25-1 to TRBJ2-1, with D perhaps matching TRBD1 (5 bases). This CDR3 has 16 amino acids. Germline CDR1 reads MGHDK; CDR2 reads SYGVNS. V was cut by 1 base and J by 6 bases, with 16 bases left in between. The CDR3 spells CASSEWQGPLVNEQFF. CDR3 nucleotides: TGTGCCAGCAGTGAATGGCAGGGCCCCCTAGTCAATGAGCAGTTCTTC.

The table lists this clonotype with many counts. The chain links TRBV12-3 or TRBV12-4 to TRBJ2-3, with 11 bases fitting TRBD1. With 10 bases clipped from V and 3 bases from J, the junction kept 15 bases outside the gene matches. CDR3 length: 17 residues. The CDR3 spells CATATGTGGGRTDTQYF. The CDR3 DNA follows: TGTGCCACCGCAACCGGGACAGGGGGAGGAAGAACAGATACGCAGTATTTT.

This clonotype was picked up many times. The CDR3 sequence is CASSYGTRYGHEQFF. Written as DNA, the CDR3 is TGTGCCAGCAGTTACGGGACTAGGTATGGGCATGAGCAGTTCTTC. This sequence joins TRBV6-2 or TRBV6-3 and TRBJ2-1; 8 bases fit TRBD2. After removal of 2 bases from V and 8 bases from J, the junction contained 8 bases not matched to a gene. The CDR3 extends over 15 amino acids. Germline CDR1 and CDR2: MNHEY and SVGEGT.

The table lists this clonotype with many counts. V gene TRBV30 combines with J gene TRBJ1-6, with D unresolved. V lost 1 base and J 8 bases, leaving 15 bases between the germline ends. This CDR3 is built from 15 residues. Germline CDR1 GTSNPN, CDR2 SVGIG (reference sequence). CDR3 protein: CAWSAVGPADSPLHF. The CDR3, as DNA: TGTGCCTGGAGTGCGGTCGGGCCAGCCGATTCACCCCTCCACTTT.

Worth noting for this clonotype: This likely reflects a read error, since a far larger clone is one base away. The genes are TRBV28 and TRBJ2-7; 7 bases are shared with TRBD2. The CDR3 is 14 residues long. The V gene end was trimmed by 11 bases and the J gene end by 7 bases; junction bases not matched to a gene: 17. Germline values: CDR1 MDHEN, CDR2 SYDVKM. For the CDR3, the DNA is TGTGCCGGTGCCCCGGGAGGCGGGGCTAGGGAGCAGTACTTC. Translated: CAGAPGGGAREQYF. The complete variable domain, with remaining parts taken from reference TRBV28 and TRBJ2-7, reads DVKVTQSSRYLVKRTGEKVFLECVQDMDHENMFWYRQDPGLGLRLIYFSYDVKMKEKGDIPEGYSVSREKKERFSLILESASTNQTSMYLCAGAPGGGAREQYFGPGTRLTVT.

Concerning this clonotype: One base separates it from a far larger clone, so it is likely a read error. The genes are TRBV12-3 or TRBV12-4 and TRBJ2-1; D possibly corresponds to TRBD2 (6 bases). The CDR3 is 15 residues long. The V end was cut by 3 bases, the J end by 10 bases, with 19 bases between. The CDR3 region is CASSLIRGKIYEQFF. The DNA of the CDR3 is TGTGCCAGCAGTTTGATCCGGGGGAAGATCTACGAGCAGTTCTTC.

The sample holds many counts of this clonotype. This chain connects TRBV7-2 to TRBJ1-2; a weak D match, TRBD1 (6 bases). This CDR3 comprises 13 residues. CDR1 and CDR2 (germline): SGHTA, FQGNSA. Trimming removed 5 bases from V and 7 bases from J, with 14 bases in between. CDR3: CASSPARGSGYTF. Here the CDR3 DNA reads TGTGCCAGCAGCCCGGCCAGGGGTAGTGGCTACACCTTC.

This clonotype was seen many times. The V and J genes are TRBV5-1 and TRBJ2-2, with D maybe TRBD1 (7 bases). The germline gives CDR1 SGHRS, CDR2 YFSETQ. The V and J ends lost 4 bases and 6 bases respectively, with 16 bases between them. The CDR3 runs 15 residues. The CDR3 region has the DNA TGCGCCAGCAGCATGTCTACAGGGGAGGCCGGGGAGCTGTTTTTT. This sequence encodes CASSMSTGEAGELFF.

This chain joins TRBV12-3 or TRBV12-4 and TRBJ2-2; unclear D gene. The CDR3 consists of 15 residues. The ends were cut back, 3 bases at V and 1 base at J, with 9 bases in the middle. CDR3 amino acids: CASSFTSQNTGELFF. The CDR3 DNA sequence: TGTGCCAGCAGTTTTACCAGCCAGAACACCGGGGAGCTGTTTTTT.

The CDR3 is CASSFWRGGSTGELFF. CDR3 nucleotide sequence: TGTGCCAGCAGTTTTTGGCGGGGAGGGAGCACCGGGGAGCTGTTTTTT. V gene TRBV6-5 combines with J gene TRBJ2-2; TRBD2 agrees at 7 bases. With V trimmed by 4 bases and J by 4 bases, 9 bases remained unmatched. This CDR3 contains 16 residues. Germline V lookup: CDR1 MNHEY, CDR2 SVGAGI.